This T cell receptor beta chain originates from a study of spatial heterogeneity in lung cancer. This clonotype was seen a few times. The antigen is unknown. The study, taken as a whole, reports: Tumor T cells had an estimated coverage that came to 6% to 9% for alpha chains and around 13% for beta chains. Higher tumor mutation counts went along with higher counts of expanded intratumoral alpha and beta TCRs.

The CDR3 is made up of 16 amino acids. The V and J ends lost 4 bases and 3 bases, in that order; junction bases with no gene match: 10. Germline CDR1 SGHDN, CDR2 FVKESK. Time point given: sample taken at primary tumor resection. Whole RNA, which was extracted from tumor, nontumor lung tissue or frozen PBMC, was sequenced without any cell sorting. TCRdb called the 5' RACE reads again in MiXCR, with one record for every CDR3 protein. The data contain 9,500 to 12,000 distinct CDR3 sequences, around 10% of them singletons. V and J are TRBV14 and TRBJ2-7; 9 bases agree with TRBD2. The receptor was derived from a female donor with early-stage non-small cell lung cancer. Sequenced here: lung tumor tissue, sampled at surgery. The CDR3 sequence: CASSPPRTSANYEQYF. The CDR3, as DNA: TGTGCCAGCAGCCCACCACGGACTAGCGCCAACTACGAGCAGTACTTC.